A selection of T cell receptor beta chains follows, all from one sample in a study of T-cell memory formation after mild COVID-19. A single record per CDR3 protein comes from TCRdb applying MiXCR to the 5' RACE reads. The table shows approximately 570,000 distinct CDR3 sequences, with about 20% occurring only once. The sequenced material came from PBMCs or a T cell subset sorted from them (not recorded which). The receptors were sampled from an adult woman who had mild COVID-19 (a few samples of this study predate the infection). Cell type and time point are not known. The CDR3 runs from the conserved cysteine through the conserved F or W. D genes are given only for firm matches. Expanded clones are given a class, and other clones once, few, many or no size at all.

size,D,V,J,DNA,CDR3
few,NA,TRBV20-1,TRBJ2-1,TGCAGTGCTAGATCGCCAAGTCCCTACAATGAGCAGTTCTTC,CSARSPSPYNEQFF
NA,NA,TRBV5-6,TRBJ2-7,TGTGCCAGCAGCTTGGCCGGGCGGGGAACCTACGAGCAGTACTTC,CASSLAGRGTYEQYF
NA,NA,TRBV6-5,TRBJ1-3,TGTGCCAGCAGTTATTGGTTGGGCTCTGGAAACACCATATATTTT,CASSYWLGSGNTIYF
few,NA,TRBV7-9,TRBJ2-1,TGTGCCAGCAGCTTTGGGGAGAATGAGCAGTTCTTC,CASSFGENEQFF
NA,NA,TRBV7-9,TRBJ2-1,TGTGCCAGCAGCTTCGGTGGCAGGAATGAGCAGTTCTTC,CASSFGGRNEQFF
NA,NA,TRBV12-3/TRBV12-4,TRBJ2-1,TGTGCCAGCAGTGGGCCAACTAATGAGCAGTTCTTC,CASSGPTNEQFF
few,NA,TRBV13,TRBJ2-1,TGTGCCAGCAGCTTTCTTCAGAGCTCCTACAATGAGCAGTTCTTC,CASSFLQSSYNEQFF
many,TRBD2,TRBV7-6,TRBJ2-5,TGTGCCAGCAGCTTGGGGACTACGCAAGAGACCCAGTACTTC,CASSLGTTQETQYF
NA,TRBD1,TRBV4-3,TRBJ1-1,TGCGCCAGCAGCCTTCTCTACCGGGACAGCCTACCCGGGGCTTTCTTT,CASSLLYRDSLPGAFF
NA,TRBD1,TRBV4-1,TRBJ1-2,TGCGCCAGCAGCCAAGTACAGGGGGCCCCTGGCTACACCTTC,CASSQVQGAPGYTF
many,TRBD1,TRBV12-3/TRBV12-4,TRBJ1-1,TGTGCCAGCAGCTCTTGGACAGGGTATAAGAACACTGAAGCTTTCTTT,CASSSWTGYKNTEAFF
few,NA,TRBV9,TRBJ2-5,TGTGCCAGCAGCGTAGGTTCGGGGTGGAAAGAGACCCAGTACTTC,CASSVGSGWKETQYF
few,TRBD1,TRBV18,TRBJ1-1,TGTGCCAGCTCACCCCTTCCGACAGGGTTGGGGACTGAAGCTTTCTTT,CASSPLPTGLGTEAFF
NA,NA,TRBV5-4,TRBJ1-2,TGTGCCAGCAGCTTCCTCACAGGGCTCTATGGCTACACCTTC,CASSFLTGLYGYTF
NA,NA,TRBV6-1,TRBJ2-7,TGTGCCAGCAGAGGACCGTTTCGGTACGAGCAGTACTTC,CASRGPFRYEQYF
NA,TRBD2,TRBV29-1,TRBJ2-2,TGCAGCGTTGGACTAGCGGGAGATGTCGGGGAGCTGTTTTTT,CSVGLAGDVGELFF
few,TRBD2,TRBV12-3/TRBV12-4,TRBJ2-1,TGTGCCAGCAGTTTGAAGGGACTAGCCTCCTACAATGAGCAGTTCTTC,CASSLKGLASYNEQFF
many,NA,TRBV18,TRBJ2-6,TGTGCCAGCTCTGGGGCCAACGTCCTGACTTTC,CASSGANVLTF
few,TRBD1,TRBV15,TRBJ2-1,TGTGCCACCAGCAGAGGGGACAGGGTGCGATATGAGCAGTTCTTC,CATSRGDRVRYEQFF
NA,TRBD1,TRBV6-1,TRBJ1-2,TGTGCCAGCAGGCCGGGACAGGGAAAGGATGGCTACACCTTC,CASRPGQGKDGYTF
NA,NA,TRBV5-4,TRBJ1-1,TGTGCCAGCAGCTCCCACGACGGGATGAACACTGAAGCTTTCTTT,CASSSHDGMNTEAFF
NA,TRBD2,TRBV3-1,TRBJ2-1,TGTGCCAGCAGCGAGACTAGCGGGAGGGCCGGGGAAAATGAGCAGTTCTTC,CASSETSGRAGENEQFF
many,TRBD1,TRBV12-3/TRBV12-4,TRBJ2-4,TGTGCCAGCACTATAGGACAGGGTTACATTCAGTACTTC,CASTIGQGYIQYF
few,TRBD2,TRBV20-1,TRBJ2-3,TGCAGTGCACCTGAGGGAGGGTACACAGATACGCAGTATTTT,CSAPEGGYTDTQYF
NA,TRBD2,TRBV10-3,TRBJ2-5,TGTGCCATCCGAAGCGGGGGAGAGACCCAGTACTTC,CAIRSGGETQYF
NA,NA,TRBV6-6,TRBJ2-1,TGTGCCAGCACCGGGGCCCGCGTCGTAAGTGAGCAGTTCTTC,CASTGARVVSEQFF
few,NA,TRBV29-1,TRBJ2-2,TGCAGCGTCACCAGGGTCACCGGGGAGCTGTTTTTT,CSVTRVTGELFF
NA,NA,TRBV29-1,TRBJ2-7,TGCAGCGTGAAAGGGGATACAGGGTCTGCCGCCGAGCAGTACTTC,CSVKGDTGSAAEQYF
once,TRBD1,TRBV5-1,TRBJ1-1,TGCGCCAGCAGGGCAGGGGGAGGGGCTGAAGCTTTCTTT,CASRAGGGAEAFF
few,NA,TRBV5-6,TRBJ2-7,TGTGCCAGCAGCGCAGTAGGCTACGAGCAGTACTTC,CASSAVGYEQYF
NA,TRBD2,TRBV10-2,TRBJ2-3,TGCGCCAGCAGGGGCCTAGCGGCAGTGGGCACAGATACGCAGTATTTT,CASRGLAAVGTDTQYF
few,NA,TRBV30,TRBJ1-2,TGTGCCTGGGCCAGAGGACCTAGCTATGGCTACACCTTC,CAWARGPSYGYTF
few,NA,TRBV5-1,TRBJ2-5,TGCGCCAGCAGCTTGGGGGTACTTTCGGGAGAGACCCAGTACTTC,CASSLGVLSGETQYF
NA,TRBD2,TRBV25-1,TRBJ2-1,TGTGCCAGCAGTGGCCTAGTGGGGAGCGGGGGATACAATGAGCAGTTCTTC,CASSGLVGSGGYNEQFF
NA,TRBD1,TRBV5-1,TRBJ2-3,TGCGCCAGCAGCTTCGGGACAGGACAAAATACGCAGTATTTT,CASSFGTGQNTQYF
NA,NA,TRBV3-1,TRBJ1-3,TGTGCCAGCAGCCCCAGCCGGGGGCTTAGAAACACCATATATTTT,CASSPSRGLRNTIYF
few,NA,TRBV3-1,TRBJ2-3,TGTGCCAGCAGCCACTGGAACGGTGGGGCAGATACGCAGTATTTT,CASSHWNGGADTQYF
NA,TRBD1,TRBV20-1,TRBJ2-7,TGCAGTGCTAGAGGTACAGGGGTCGAGCAGTACTTC,CSARGTGVEQYF
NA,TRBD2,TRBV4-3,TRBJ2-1,TGCGCCAGCAGCCTCCAAGATAGAACCGTCGAACCTAGCGGGAGGTACAATGAGCAGTTCTTC,CASSLQDRTVEPSGRYNEQFF
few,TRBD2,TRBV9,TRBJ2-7,TGTGCCAGCAGCGTAGGGAGCGGCGGGAGACCCTACGAGCAGTACTTC,CASSVGSGGRPYEQYF
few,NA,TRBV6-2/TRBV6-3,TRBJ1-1,TGTGCCAGCGGCGCTTTAAGGAGAGAAACTGAAGCTTTCTTT,CASGALRRETEAFF
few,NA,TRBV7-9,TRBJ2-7,TGTGCCAGCAGCTTACCCACCGTGGTGGGCGAGCAGTACTTC,CASSLPTVVGEQYF
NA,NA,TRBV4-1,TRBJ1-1,TGCGCCAGCACCCGCGTGGCGGGGGCGCCTACTGAAGCTTTCTTT,CASTRVAGAPTEAFF
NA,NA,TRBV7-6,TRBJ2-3,TGTGCCAGCAGCTCAATCTATCTAGATACGCAGTATTTT,CASSSIYLDTQYF